The 29 T cell receptor beta chains given below trace back to one sample, sequenced in a study of shared clonotypes between healthy human individuals. Profiling relied on immunoSEQ multiplex PCR, and the TCRdb table lists in-frame clones only, not all of them. The table lists about 1 million clones, about 74% of them singletons. The sample was memory CD4+ T cells sorted from blood. The subset: CD45RA-negative fraction. These receptors were collected from a man between 18 and 35 years old in good health.

This chain joins TRBV10-2 and TRBJ2-7, with D possibly TRBD2 on 5 matching bases. The CDR3 length is 13 residues. Germline V gives CDR1 WSHSY, CDR2 SAAADI. V was clipped by 7 bases and J by 6 bases, with 16 bases between them. The CDR3 region has the DNA TGCGCCAGCACGGCGGGTCCCCTCCTCGAGCAGTACTTC. Amino acids: CASTAGPLLEQYF.

This sequence joins TRBV6-6 and TRBJ2-7; 7 bases line up with TRBD1. The CDR3 contains 16 residues. The junction had 10 bases not matched to a gene; V was cut back by 2 bases and J by 3 bases. From germline, CDR1 is MNHNY and CDR2 SVGAGI (reference sequence). The CDR3 region is CASSYPPGTERYEQYF. In nucleotides, the CDR3 is TGTGCCAGCAGTTACCCGCCAGGGACAGAACGCTACGAGCAGTACTTC.

The genes are TRBV10-3 and TRBJ2-3; TRBD2 agrees at 8 bases. Germline trimming cut 2 bases from V and 7 bases from J; bases unmatched to any gene: 8. The CDR3 extends over 15 amino acids. CDR1 ENHRY and CDR2 SYGVKD come from the germline V gene. CDR3 bases: TGTGCCATCAGTGAGGCAGTAGCGGGAATGAATACGCAGTATTTT. Encoded protein: CAISEAVAGMNTQYF.

The genes are TRBV14 and TRBJ2-1, with 8 positions matching TRBD1. V dropped 4 bases and J dropped 7; count of bases not matched to a gene: 15. The CDR3 is made up of 17 amino acids. Germline V gene data show CDR1 as SGHDN and CDR2 as FVKESK. The CDR3 is CASSPYTGTGTVNEQFF. The CDR3, as DNA: TGTGCCAGCAGCCCATATACCGGGACAGGAACGGTAAATGAGCAGTTCTTC.

The chain employs TRBV6-5 and TRBJ1-5, with a possible D match to TRBD1 (6 bases). CDR1 is MNHEY, CDR2 SVGAGI, per germline. V was clipped by 4 bases and J by 11 bases, with 18 bases between them. The CDR3 covers 14 residues. The CDR3 here is CASSSTGGPGAQHF. CDR3 nucleotide sequence: TGTGCCAGCAGTTCGACAGGTGGCCCGGGTGCCCAGCATTTT.

The chain employs TRBV6-6 and TRBJ2-7; D tentatively fits TRBD1 or TRBD2 (6 bases each). CDR3 length equals 16 residues. Germline V gene data show CDR1 as MNHNY and CDR2 as SVGAGI (reference sequence). Trimming shortened V by 7 bases and J by 3 bases, and 22 bases separated the two germline ends. The CDR3 sequence is CASTQPQGGTSYEQYF. The CDR3 DNA follows: TGTGCCAGCACCCAACCACAGGGAGGAACTAGCTACGAGCAGTACTTC.

The gene calls are TRBV7-2 and TRBJ2-5, with 11 bases aligning to TRBD2. CDR3 length equals 14 residues. After removal of 5 bases from V and 5 bases from J, the junction contained 4 bases not matched to a gene. Germline V gene lookup returns CDR1 SGHTA and CDR2 FQGNSA. DNA for the CDR3: TGTGCCAGCAGCCCGGGACTAGCGGCGGAGACCCAGTACTTC. Translating gives CASSPGLAAETQYF.

The V call is TRBV19, the J call TRBJ1-1; the D gene is possibly TRBD1 (5 bases). Trimming left V 4 bases short and J 1 base short, with 13 bases between. The germline CDR1 and CDR2 sequences are LNHDA and SQIVND (reference sequence). This CDR3 region has 15 residues. In nucleotides, the CDR3 is TGTGCCAGTAGTACCCGGGGGACGGGGAACACTGAAGCTTTCTTT. Protein sequence: CASSTRGTGNTEAFF.

The chain employs TRBV7-8 and TRBJ1-4; D might be TRBD1 (5 bases). With 5 bases removed from V and 7 bases from J, the gap between germline ends came to 14 bases. This CDR3 is 14 amino acids long. The V gene's germline CDR1 is SGHVS and CDR2 FQNEAQ. The CDR3 loop is CASSGRVLGEKLFF. CDR3 in DNA: TGTGCCAGCAGCGGCAGGGTTTTGGGTGAAAAACTGTTTTTT. The entire variable domain, with the rest obtained from reference TRBV7-8 and TRBJ1-4, is as follows: GAGVSQSPRYKVAKRGQDVALRCDPISGHVSLFWYQQALGQGPEFLTYFQNEAQLDKSGLPSDRFFAERPEGSVSTLKIQRTQQEDSAVYLCASSGRVLGEKLFFGSGTQLSVL.

The chain's CDR3 is CSGDRGRDTEAFF. CDR3 nucleotide sequence: TGCAGCGGGGACAGGGGGCGAGACACTGAAGCTTTCTTT. The chain recombines TRBV29-1 with TRBJ1-1, with 12 bases fitting TRBD1. This CDR3 contains 13 residues. Trimming cost V 7 bases and J 3 bases; bases outside gene matches: 3. Looked up from germline, CDR1 is SQVTM and CDR2 is ANQGSEA.

V gene TRBV28 combines with J gene TRBJ1-2, with D possibly matching TRBD1 (5 bases). CDR1 is MDHEN, CDR2 SYDVKM, per germline. The V and J ends lost 4 bases and 4 bases respectively, with 16 bases between them. CDR3 length equals 15 residues. The CDR3, as DNA: TGTGCCAGCAGTTCTTTTATTACAGGAACCTATGGCTACACCTTC. Its protein is CASSSFITGTYGYTF.

This chain connects TRBV6-1 to TRBJ1-6, with TRBD1 matching 9 bases. CDR3 size: 14 residues. CDR1 and CDR2 (germline): MNHNS, SASEGT. In nucleotides, the CDR3 is TGTGCTAGCGTACGGGACAGGGCGAGTTCACCCCTCCACTTT. Translation: CASVRDRASSPLHF.

The chain is built from TRBV5-1 and TRBJ2-7; 9 bases align to TRBD2. The CDR3 consists of 16 residues. Trimming removed 0 bases from V and 4 bases from J; junction bases left unmatched: 8. The germline CDR1 and CDR2 sequences are SGHRS and YFSETQ. CDR3 residues: CASSLEGSGGLYEQYF. The CDR3 nucleotides are TGCGCCAGCAGCTTGGAAGGTAGCGGGGGTTTATACGAGCAGTACTTC.

The sample holds one count of this clone. This chain connects TRBV6-5 to TRBJ1-1; unclear D gene. V lost 5 bases and J lost 3, with 7 bases in between. The CDR3 totals 12 residues. Germline V gene sequence: CDR1 MNHEY, CDR2 SVGAGI. As DNA, the CDR3 is TGTGCCAGCAGTGCCATGTACACTGAAGCTTTCTTT. This sequence encodes CASSAMYTEAFF.

The genes are TRBV28 and TRBJ1-4, with D possibly matching TRBD1 (5 bases). With 5 bases removed from V and 4 bases from J, the gap between germline ends came to 26 bases. The CDR3 length is 19 residues. Per the germline V gene, CDR1 is MDHEN and CDR2 is SYDVKM. The CDR3 region has the DNA TGTGCCAGCAGTCCGCTCCGGGACGCCGGCCCCGGCTATAATGAAAAACTGTTTTTT. Its protein is CASSPLRDAGPGYNEKLFF.

This clone was seen a single time. This chain joins TRBV6-5 and TRBJ2-7; D is ambiguous. Looked up from germline, CDR1 is MNHEY and CDR2 is SVGAGI. The ends were cut back, 8 bases at V and 2 bases at J, with 10 bases in the middle. The CDR3 runs 12 residues. The CDR3 DNA follows: TGTGCCAGCTGGCAGAGCCCCTACGAGCAGTACTTC. This gives the protein CASWQSPYEQYF.

The V gene is TRBV5-1, the J gene TRBJ2-2, with D maybe TRBD1 (6 bases). V shed 4 bases and J shed 10 bases, with 17 bases lying between them. Germline loops: CDR1 SGHRS, CDR2 YFSETQ. This CDR3 is built from 14 residues. CDR3 loop: CASSVIQTGKELFF. CDR3 bases: TGCGCCAGCAGCGTGATACAGACAGGCAAGGAGCTGTTTTTT. The variable domain in full, completed from reference TRBV5-1 and TRBJ2-2, reads KAGVTQTPRYLIKTRGQQVTLSCSPISGHRSVSWYQQTPGQGLQFLFEYFSETQRNKGNFPGRFSGRQFSNSRSEMNVSTLELGDSALYLCASSVIQTGKELFFGEGSRLTVL.

This clone was seen only once. CDR3: CASSEPPGGYGYTF. CDR3 nucleotide sequence: TGTGCCAGCAGTGAACCCCCAGGGGGCTATGGCTACACCTTC. The chain links TRBV6-1 to TRBJ1-2; 7 bases align to TRBD1. V lost 2 bases, J lost 4 bases, and 4 bases stayed unmatched. The CDR3 runs 14 residues. From germline, CDR1 is MNHNS and CDR2 SASEGT.

This clone has a count of ten or more. The chain uses TRBV5-1 and TRBJ2-3; D may be TRBD2 (6 bases). With 0 bases removed from V and 11 bases from J, the gap between germline ends came to 16 bases. Germline CDR1 reads SGHRS; CDR2 reads YFSETQ. This CDR3 has 14 amino acids. Here the CDR3 reads CASSLAGDSILQYF. In DNA form, the CDR3 reads TGCGCCAGCAGCTTGGCCGGGGACTCCATTCTGCAGTATTTT.

This chain connects TRBV5-4 to TRBJ2-3, with 9 positions matching TRBD1. There are 14 residues in the CDR3. The junction had 2 bases not matched to a gene; V was cut back by 5 bases and J by 1 base. Germline lookup yields CDR1 SGHNT and CDR2 YYREEE (reference sequence). The CDR3 region has the DNA TGTGCCAGCAGAGGGGACAGGGGCACAGATACGCAGTATTTT. This codes for CASRGDRGTDTQYF.

The V call is TRBV6-5, the J call TRBJ2-3; maybe TRBD2 (6 bases). There are 15 residues in the CDR3. Germline V gene data show CDR1 as MNHEY and CDR2 as SVGAGI. V was pared by 0 bases and J by 4 bases, with 11 bases between. CDR3 nucleotides: TGTGCCAGCAGTTACTCTTGGGGAGGTTCAGATACGCAGTATTTT. Translation gives CASSYSWGGSDTQYF.

As for this clone: A read error is possible here, since a much larger clone lies one base away. This CDR3 is also generated by other DNA sequences in the sample. This chain connects TRBV11-3 to TRBJ2-1; TRBD2 aligns across 9 bases. V lost 1 base to trimming and J lost 4 bases; unmatched junction nucleotides: 2. The CDR3 contains 15 residues. Per germline, CDR1 SGHNT and CDR2 YENEEA. The CDR3 protein is CASSLGSGGYNEQFF. CDR3 DNA: TGTGCCAGCAGCTTAGGAAGCGGGGGGTACAATGAGCAGTTCTTC.

This chain uses TRBV6-5 with TRBJ1-1; 8 bases fit TRBD1. Looked up from germline, CDR1 is MNHEY and CDR2 is SVGAGI. This CDR3 is built from 13 residues. Unmatched junction bases numbered 6, after V lost 5 bases and J lost 7 bases. CDR3 sequence reads: CASSEDRVGEAFF. In nucleotides, the CDR3 is TGTGCCAGCAGTGAGGACAGGGTTGGTGAAGCTTTCTTT.

The J gene is TRBJ1-4, the V gene TRBV7-9; D not resolved. Trimming removed 1 base from V and 8 bases from J, with 8 bases in between. The CDR3 is 13 residues long. Germline-derived CDR1 and CDR2 are SEHNR and FQNEAQ (reference sequence). CDR3 amino acids: CASSLESYEKLFF. Here the CDR3 DNA reads TGTGCCAGCAGCTTAGAAAGTTACGAAAAACTGTTTTTT.

This chain links TRBV7-9 with TRBJ2-7; 8 bases fit TRBD1. Trimming removed 1 base from V and 0 bases from J; junction bases left unmatched: 2. CDR1 SEHNR and CDR2 FQNEAQ come from the germline V gene (reference sequence). The CDR3 length is 15 residues. The DNA for the CDR3 is TGTGCCAGCAGCTTAGGCAGGGGGCCCTCCTACGAGCAGTACTTC. Amino acids: CASSLGRGPSYEQYF. Variable domain in full (rest from reference TRBV7-9 and TRBJ2-7): DTGVSQNPRHKITKRGQNVTFRCDPISEHNRLYWYRQTLGQGPEFLTYFQNEAQLEKSRLLSDRFSAERPKGSFSTLEIQRTEQGDSAMYLCASSLGRGPSYEQYFGPGTRLTVT.

The V gene is TRBV6-1, the J gene TRBJ2-7; possible D gene TRBD2, 5 bases. Trimming shortened V by 3 bases and J by 7 bases, and 22 bases separated the two germline ends. The CDR3 is 16 residues long. Germline V gene sequence: CDR1 MNHNS, CDR2 SASEGT. CDR3 coding DNA: TGTGCCAGCAGTGATCGCGGAGACTATCTACGAGCGGAGCAGTACTTC. Its protein is CASSDRGDYLRAEQYF.

The chain employs TRBV7-9 and TRBJ1-1; no definite D call. CDR1 SEHNR and CDR2 FQNEAQ come from the germline V gene (reference sequence). The CDR3 extends over 12 amino acids. The V and J ends lost 4 bases and 7 bases respectively, with 10 bases between them. The CDR3 region is CASSSYGYEAFF. The CDR3 nucleotides read TGTGCCAGCAGCTCCTACGGGTATGAAGCTTTCTTT.

J is TRBJ2-7 and V is TRBV7-9, with unresolved D. The CDR3 runs 14 residues. Trimming pared 1 base from V and 5 bases from J, leaving 12 bases between. Per the germline V gene, CDR1 is SEHNR and CDR2 is FQNEAQ (reference sequence). CDR3: CASSLDTGFDEQYF. The CDR3 nucleotides read TGTGCCAGCAGCTTAGATACTGGGTTTGACGAGCAGTACTTC.

A single count supports this clone. The J gene is TRBJ2-3, the V gene TRBV5-1; D may correspond to TRBD1 or TRBD2 (5 bases each). The CDR3 is made up of 15 amino acids. V was cut by 3 bases and J by 4 bases, with 15 bases left in between. Germline V lookup: CDR1 SGHRS, CDR2 YFSETQ. The CDR3, as DNA: TGCGCCAGCAGCTGGAGGCCTGAGGGGTCAGATACGCAGTATTTT. Amino acids: CASSWRPEGSDTQYF.